The T cell receptor (beta chain) under discussion was sequenced for a study of blood T cell repertoires in COVID-19. Overall study: PBMCs, B-cell-depleted T cells, or T cells were the source of the cDNA or gDNA that made up the material.

Per germline, CDR1 MGHRA and CDR2 YSYEKL. V lost 3 bases, J lost 0 bases, and 7 bases stayed unmatched. This CDR3 spans 19 amino acids. Assay used: immunoSEQ multiplex PCR; TCRdb lists only in-frame clones, some missing. The sample records 130,000 to 150,000 clones, almost 90% being singletons. Sequencing input: peripheral blood. This TCR was sampled from a human donor in a cohort sampled during active COVID-19. The rearrangement uses TRBV4-1 and TRBJ2-6, with TRBD2 matching over 11 bases. The CDR3 DNA reads TGCGCCAGCAGCCATTTGGGACTAGCGGAAGTCTCTGGGGCCAACGTCCTGACTTTC. Translation: CASSHLGLAEVSGANVLTF.